The source of this T cell receptor beta chain is a study of OX40 agonist ivuxolimab in advanced cancers. Study-level information: Three patients showed partial responses: one hepatocellular carcinoma and two cutaneous melanoma cases.

Regarding this clone: Antigen specificity is unknown.

Trimming removed 5 bases at V and 3 bases at J, with 8 bases between. Germline V CDR1 and CDR2: DFQATT, SNEGSKA (reference sequence). CDR3 length equals 11 residues. Clones were sequenced by immunoSEQ multiplex PCR, and TCRdb holds only the in-frame ones, with some missing. The top ten clones hold 12% of a sample with around 58,000 clones, approximately 86% of them seen once. Broader study findings: With doses of 0.1 to 3.0 mg/kg, CD4+ and CD8+ blood T cells had undergone clonal expansion by week 6.

Here the sequenced sample was CD4+ or CD8+ T cells sorted from blood, taken in a trial of the OX40 agonist ivuxolimab. V gene TRBV20-1 combines with J gene TRBJ2-7; D gene unclear. This TCR came from an adult with an advanced solid tumor such as melanoma, head and neck, liver or kidney cancer. CDR3 sequence reads: CSAPIVYEQYF. CDR3 in DNA: TGCAGTGCTCCTATCGTCTACGAGCAGTACTTC.